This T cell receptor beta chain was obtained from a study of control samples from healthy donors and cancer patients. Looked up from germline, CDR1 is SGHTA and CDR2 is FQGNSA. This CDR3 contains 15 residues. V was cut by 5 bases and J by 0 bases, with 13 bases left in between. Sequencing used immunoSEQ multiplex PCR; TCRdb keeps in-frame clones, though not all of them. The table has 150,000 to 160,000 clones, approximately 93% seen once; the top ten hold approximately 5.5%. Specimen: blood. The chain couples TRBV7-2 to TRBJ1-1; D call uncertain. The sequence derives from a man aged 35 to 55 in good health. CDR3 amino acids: CASSLGGSMNTEAFF. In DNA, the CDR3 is TGTGCCAGCAGCCTAGGTGGGTCGATGAACACTGAAGCTTTCTTT.